One TCR beta chain is described in this entry. Its antigen remains undetermined. Per-base quality was not reported, and no clone a single base away is much larger than it. This sample was taken from a study of CD8 T cells in acute hepatitis C reinfection (dated by TCRdb to the early 2020s). For the study in its entirety: The study profiled the TCRbeta repertoire of CD8+ T cells specific for the HCV NS3-1073 epitope during acute infection and after viral clearance. A few spontaneous resolvers contributed paired acute and follow-up samples. Summary of the overall study and its limitations: All groups preferentially used the TRBV04 and TRBV06 gene families, and overrepresentation in the naive pool did not explain this preferential usage. About a dozen public clonotypes were found regardless of outcome, and V04-02/J02-02 was used by one public clonotype. Few CDR3 sequences were shared with other epitopes, and differences in sequencing approaches may have limited exact matching. Only the TCRbeta chain was sequenced in bulk, so alphabeta pairing of public clonotypes could not be determined. NS3-1073 specific repertoires were highly diverse, with no significant diversity differences between acute resolver, follow-up resolver and acute chronic samples. Chronically infected subjects had no follow-up repertoires because NS3-1073 specific cells were too rare to sort.

According to the study, the label for this sample's time point signals: naive CD8 control sorted from an acute-time-point sample. Enrolled in the Montreal Hepatitis C Cohort (HEPCO) in Canada, the donors were people who inject drugs, and these donors were followed every 3 months. A positive HCV RNA or antibody test that followed a negative test within the previous 24 weeks was the definition used for acute primary HCV infection. CD3, CD8 and CD45RO antibodies were used for surface staining, and dead cells were excluded with an aqua fixable dye. More than 5 subjects who developed chronic infection, defined as HCV RNA positivity at 24 weeks, were also included in the cohort. Frozen stocks of peripheral blood mononuclear cells were first thawed, after which negative isolation of CD8+ T cells was carried out using the MACS CD8+ T cell Isolation Kit. A BD FACSAria II cell sorter was used to sort the cells.

The germline V gene (reference sequence) provides CDR1 MNHEY and CDR2 SMNVEV. Trimming removed 2 bases from V and 4 bases from J, leaving 11 bases between the germline ends. The cysteine opens and the phenylalanine closes a CDR3 of 15 amino acids. Of the read, only the CDR3 DNA is kept; its 45 bases are in frame from base 1. Genomic DNA was extracted from FACS-sorted cells, and TCRbeta chains were sequenced through the commercial immunoSEQ service. Under the source paper's analysis protocol: The repertoire data were analyzed using ImmunoSEQ Analyzer software v3.0 and R v3.5.1. Sequences containing stop codons or out-of-frame rearrangements were removed, so only productive rearrangements were analyzed. Simpson diversity, Shannon entropy, CDR3 length and nucleotide addition metrics were supplied by the sequencing provider. Clonotypes were grouped by frequency as dominant, sub-dominant, low or lowest abundance, and most analyses excluded clonotypes below 0.1%. A CDR3 amino acid clonotype was called public if the clonotype appeared in at least two subjects at a cumulative frequency of at least 0.5%. The table was pulled from immuneACCESS by TCRdb, which kept in-frame rearrangements only. Such tables lose some clones; where checked, under half of the loss comes from unresolved V genes, and the rest has no known cause. V and J calls and clone size are as listed in that table; D and trimming were resolved from the DNA. The sample table lists 30,000 to 40,000 clones, about 83% of them with a count of one. The ten biggest clones cover roughly 0.51% of the sample.

Source material: naive CD8+ T cells from PBMCs. The sample's cell subset or site label, in plain terms: sorted total naive CD45RO-negative CD8+ T cells. The sequence was collected from a man aged 30 to 39 with chronic hepatitis C. Rearrangement joined TRBV27 to TRBJ2-2; a weak D assignment points to TRBD2 (6 bases agree). The nucleotide sequence reads as follows: TGTGCCAGCAGTTTAATAGGGGAGGTCACCGGGGAGCTGTTTTTT. Translated, it reads CASSLIGEVTGELFF.